This T cell receptor beta chain was observed in a study of CD8+ T cells in alopecia areata (dated by TCRdb to the late 2010s). Study-level background: Treated patients were enrolled in an open-label pilot trial of oral tofacitinib, 5 to 10 mg twice daily, for moderate-to-severe alopecia areata. Patients stayed on tofacitinib for 6 to 18 months and then had 6 months of follow-up off drug so that delayed response and recurrence could be assessed. Disease severity in treated patients was measured with the SALT score, which quantifies the percentage of affected scalp surface area. In both human patients and the C3H/HeJ mouse model, the study applied high-throughput TCRbeta sequencing to look at T cell clonal expansion in alopecia areata. Human TCRbeta sequencing covered scalp tissue and sorted CD4+ and CD8+ peripheral blood T cells from patchy and totalis/universalis alopecia areata patients and healthy controls. Tofacitinib-treated patients had biopsies at baseline and at 4 and 24 weeks of treatment, with a later scalp biopsy in several patients. Clonality in the scalp was compared among normal scalp (n=4), patchy alopecia areata scalp (n=8), and alopecia totalis/universalis scalp (n=8). RNA came from the PAXgene miRNA kit for fixed scalp, the miRNeasy kit for PBMCs, and the RNeasy kit for mouse skin. Amplification of TCRbeta CDR3 regions was done by immunoSEQ multiplex PCR using 35 Vbeta forward primers and 13 Jbeta reverse primers. The research as a whole found: Unlike mouse skin, which is dominated by gammadelta T cells, normal human skin has resident alphabeta T cells that are also sequenced, and this complicates analysis of the scalp TCR repertoire. The treated cohort was small, with a single nonresponder, so links between baseline CD8+ expansion and response need larger studies. Compared with mice, TCR sequences shared between patients were less clear, possibly partly because of HLA diversity across the patient population. Tofacitinib significantly lowered scalp clonality and the number of expanded CD8+ clones among the top 100 scalp clones. Compared with normal scalp, lesional scalp had higher clonality and more expanded CD8+ clones, particularly in alopecia totalis/universalis, a pattern that suggests antigenic drive. Many expanded lesional clones persisted in scalp and blood during tofacitinib treatment, which may partly explain relapse after stopping treatment.

Library method: the immunoSEQ multiplex PCR assay. RNA was extracted from all samples and reverse transcribed into cDNA as template for TCR sequencing. SuperScript III was used to make first-strand cDNA, primed with a 2:1 mix of oligo-dT and random hexamers. Amplification bias was assessed with a synthetic immune receptor repertoire, and residual bias was removed computationally. The source study handled its data this way. After raw reads were preprocessed to remove errors, the CDR3 was defined following IMGT conventions as running from the conserved cysteine to phenylalanine. Clonality was computed as 1 minus the Shannon entropy, with the entropy normalized by log2 of the number of productive unique TCRs. Whether each scalp clone was CD4 or CD8 was inferred by checking scalp TCRbeta sequences against the CD4 and CD8 repertoires from sorted blood. TCRdb retrieved this table from immuneACCESS and kept in-frame rearrangements only. Not all clones are present; in checked studies, unresolved V genes account for under half, and no reason is known for the remainder. The V and J calls and the clone size are those of that table, but D and trimming were determined from the DNA. This sample has about 200,000 clones in its table, and 58% of those were observed once. The ten top clones hold about 5.1% of the sample.

With regard to this clone: It lacks a known antigen. No clone much larger than this one lies a single base away; base qualities are absent.

The sample's time point label is to be understood as: around 24 weeks on oral tofacitinib. The sample's treatment or condition label is to be understood as: oral pan-JAK inhibitor, 5-10 mg twice daily. Peripheral blood and lesional scalp punch biopsies were obtained from patients with alopecia areata. PBMCs were isolated by density centrifugation and stained for CD3, CD4 and CD8, and CD4+ and CD8+ T cells were sorted on a FACSAria. CDR1 and CDR2 are read off the germline V gene (reference sequence) as GTSNPN and SVGIG. Trimming leaves V shorter by 2 bases and J shorter by 4 bases, with the junction holding 9 bases beyond the gene matches. The CDR3 goes from the cysteine to the phenylalanine over 15 residues. Only CDR3 DNA remains: 45 bases, in frame from the first base.

Source: CD4+ T cells sorted from blood, taken at week 24, from a patient treated with tofacitinib. In this chain, TRBV30 is recombined with TRBJ2-7, with 9 central nucleotides matching TRBD1. The receptor comes from a human donor with alopecia areata. The CDR3 has the sequence CAWSRGGQGGYEQYF. At the DNA level, the sequence is TGTGCCTGGAGTAGAGGGGGACAGGGTGGATACGAGCAGTACTTC.